The rows below give T cell receptor beta chains drawn from one sample of a study of cytomegalovirus exposure and HLA in healthy donors. Sequencing was performed with immunoSEQ multiplex PCR; in TCRdb, only in-frame clones are kept and a portion is missing. The sample holds about 160,000 clones, 60% to 80% seen once. Sequencing used PBMCs. Receptors were obtained from a woman in her 30s in good health and CMV-seronegative. Each CDR3 is given with its conserved first and last residue. The order of the fields is J gene, clone size, V gene, D gene, CDR3 protein, CDR3 DNA. The D gene is left open where the match is weak. Some rows mark clone size as missing; the rest say once, few, many or name a class of expanded clone.

j_call: TRBJ2-3; clone_size: .; v_call: TRBV5-1; d_call: TRBD2; cdr3_aa: CASNGLAGGGDTQYF; cdr3_nt: TGCGCCAGCAACGGACTAGCGGGGGGAGGGGATACGCAGTATTTT
j_call: TRBJ2-7; clone_size: .; v_call: TRBV10-3; d_call: TRBD1; cdr3_aa: CAVTRDSLDEQYF; cdr3_nt: TGTGCCGTAACCCGGGACAGCCTCGACGAGCAGTACTTC
j_call: TRBJ2-1; clone_size: .; v_call: TRBV6-5; d_call: .; cdr3_aa: CASSGPGAYNEQFF; cdr3_nt: TGTGCCAGCAGTGGACCAGGGGCTTACAATGAGCAGTTCTTC
j_call: TRBJ2-7; clone_size: .; v_call: TRBV4-1; d_call: TRBD2; cdr3_aa: CASSHGLADFYEQYF; cdr3_nt: TGCGCCAGCAGCCACGGACTAGCGGACTTCTACGAGCAGTACTTC
j_call: TRBJ2-2; clone_size: few; v_call: TRBV7-8; d_call: .; cdr3_aa: CASSLVGPLGSGELFF; cdr3_nt: TGTGCCAGCAGCTTAGTGGGCCCCCTCGGCTCCGGGGAGCTGTTTTTT
j_call: TRBJ2-3; clone_size: .; v_call: TRBV5-4; d_call: TRBD1; cdr3_aa: CASSLNVKGGPSTDTQYF; cdr3_nt: TGTGCCAGCAGCTTGAACGTTAAAGGGGGCCCTAGCACAGATACGCAGTATTTT
j_call: TRBJ2-7; clone_size: .; v_call: TRBV15; d_call: TRBD1; cdr3_aa: CATSRLTGKEQYF; cdr3_nt: TGTGCCACCAGCAGACTGACAGGGAAAGAGCAGTACTTC
j_call: TRBJ2-5; clone_size: .; v_call: TRBV7-2; d_call: .; cdr3_aa: CASSLDVSQETQYF; cdr3_nt: TGTGCCAGCAGCTTAGACGTCAGCCAAGAGACCCAGTACTTC
j_call: TRBJ1-2; clone_size: .; v_call: TRBV29-1; d_call: .; cdr3_aa: CSVRPSSPSLGYTF; cdr3_nt: TGCAGCGTTCGTCCGTCTTCCCCCTCCCTTGGCTACACCTTC
j_call: TRBJ2-3; clone_size: .; v_call: TRBV5-6; d_call: TRBD2; cdr3_aa: CASSQGTSASDTQYF; cdr3_nt: TGTGCCAGCAGCCAGGGGACTAGCGCTTCGGATACGCAGTATTTT
j_call: TRBJ1-6; clone_size: .; v_call: TRBV5-1; d_call: .; cdr3_aa: CASSLEFGSPLHF; cdr3_nt: TGCGCCAGCAGCTTGGAGTTTGGCTCACCCCTCCACTTT
j_call: TRBJ1-2; clone_size: .; v_call: TRBV30; d_call: .; cdr3_aa: CAWSGGGPYGYTF; cdr3_nt: TGTGCCTGGAGTGGGGGAGGCCCCTATGGCTACACCTTC
j_call: TRBJ2-1; clone_size: many; v_call: TRBV4-2; d_call: TRBD2; cdr3_aa: CASSPGGASGGKNEQFF; cdr3_nt: TGTGCCAGCAGCCCCGGAGGGGCTAGCGGGGGAAAAAATGAGCAGTTCTTC
j_call: TRBJ1-2; clone_size: once; v_call: TRBV5-1; d_call: .; cdr3_aa: CASSLARGADGYTF; cdr3_nt: TGCGCCAGCAGCTTGGCCCGTGGGGCAGATGGCTACACCTTC
j_call: TRBJ1-2; clone_size: .; v_call: TRBV2; d_call: .; cdr3_aa: CASRLDRGGYGCTF; cdr3_nt: TGTGCCAGCAGATTGGACCGGGGGGGATATGGCTGCACCTTC
j_call: TRBJ1-6; clone_size: .; v_call: TRBV4-2; d_call: .; cdr3_aa: CASSQEPGKGHSPLHF; cdr3_nt: TGTGCCAGCAGCCAAGAACCAGGGAAAGGACATTCACCCCTCCACTTT
j_call: TRBJ1-5; clone_size: .; v_call: TRBV4-1; d_call: .; cdr3_aa: CASSQGGSSNQPQHF; cdr3_nt: TGCGCCAGCAGCCAAGGTGGGAGTAGCAATCAGCCCCAGCATTTT
j_call: TRBJ1-2; clone_size: .; v_call: TRBV6-5; d_call: TRBD1; cdr3_aa: CASSYGQGINGYTF; cdr3_nt: TGTGCCAGCAGTTACGGACAGGGGATAAATGGCTACACCTTC
j_call: TRBJ1-5; clone_size: few; v_call: TRBV6-5; d_call: .; cdr3_aa: CASSYSSVRDQPQHF; cdr3_nt: TGTGCCAGCAGTTACTCGTCCGTTCGGGATCAGCCCCAGCATTTT
j_call: TRBJ2-7; clone_size: .; v_call: TRBV18; d_call: .; cdr3_aa: CASSLVTNTGEQYF; cdr3_nt: TGTGCCAGCTCCCTCGTGACTAACACCGGGGAGCAGTACTTC